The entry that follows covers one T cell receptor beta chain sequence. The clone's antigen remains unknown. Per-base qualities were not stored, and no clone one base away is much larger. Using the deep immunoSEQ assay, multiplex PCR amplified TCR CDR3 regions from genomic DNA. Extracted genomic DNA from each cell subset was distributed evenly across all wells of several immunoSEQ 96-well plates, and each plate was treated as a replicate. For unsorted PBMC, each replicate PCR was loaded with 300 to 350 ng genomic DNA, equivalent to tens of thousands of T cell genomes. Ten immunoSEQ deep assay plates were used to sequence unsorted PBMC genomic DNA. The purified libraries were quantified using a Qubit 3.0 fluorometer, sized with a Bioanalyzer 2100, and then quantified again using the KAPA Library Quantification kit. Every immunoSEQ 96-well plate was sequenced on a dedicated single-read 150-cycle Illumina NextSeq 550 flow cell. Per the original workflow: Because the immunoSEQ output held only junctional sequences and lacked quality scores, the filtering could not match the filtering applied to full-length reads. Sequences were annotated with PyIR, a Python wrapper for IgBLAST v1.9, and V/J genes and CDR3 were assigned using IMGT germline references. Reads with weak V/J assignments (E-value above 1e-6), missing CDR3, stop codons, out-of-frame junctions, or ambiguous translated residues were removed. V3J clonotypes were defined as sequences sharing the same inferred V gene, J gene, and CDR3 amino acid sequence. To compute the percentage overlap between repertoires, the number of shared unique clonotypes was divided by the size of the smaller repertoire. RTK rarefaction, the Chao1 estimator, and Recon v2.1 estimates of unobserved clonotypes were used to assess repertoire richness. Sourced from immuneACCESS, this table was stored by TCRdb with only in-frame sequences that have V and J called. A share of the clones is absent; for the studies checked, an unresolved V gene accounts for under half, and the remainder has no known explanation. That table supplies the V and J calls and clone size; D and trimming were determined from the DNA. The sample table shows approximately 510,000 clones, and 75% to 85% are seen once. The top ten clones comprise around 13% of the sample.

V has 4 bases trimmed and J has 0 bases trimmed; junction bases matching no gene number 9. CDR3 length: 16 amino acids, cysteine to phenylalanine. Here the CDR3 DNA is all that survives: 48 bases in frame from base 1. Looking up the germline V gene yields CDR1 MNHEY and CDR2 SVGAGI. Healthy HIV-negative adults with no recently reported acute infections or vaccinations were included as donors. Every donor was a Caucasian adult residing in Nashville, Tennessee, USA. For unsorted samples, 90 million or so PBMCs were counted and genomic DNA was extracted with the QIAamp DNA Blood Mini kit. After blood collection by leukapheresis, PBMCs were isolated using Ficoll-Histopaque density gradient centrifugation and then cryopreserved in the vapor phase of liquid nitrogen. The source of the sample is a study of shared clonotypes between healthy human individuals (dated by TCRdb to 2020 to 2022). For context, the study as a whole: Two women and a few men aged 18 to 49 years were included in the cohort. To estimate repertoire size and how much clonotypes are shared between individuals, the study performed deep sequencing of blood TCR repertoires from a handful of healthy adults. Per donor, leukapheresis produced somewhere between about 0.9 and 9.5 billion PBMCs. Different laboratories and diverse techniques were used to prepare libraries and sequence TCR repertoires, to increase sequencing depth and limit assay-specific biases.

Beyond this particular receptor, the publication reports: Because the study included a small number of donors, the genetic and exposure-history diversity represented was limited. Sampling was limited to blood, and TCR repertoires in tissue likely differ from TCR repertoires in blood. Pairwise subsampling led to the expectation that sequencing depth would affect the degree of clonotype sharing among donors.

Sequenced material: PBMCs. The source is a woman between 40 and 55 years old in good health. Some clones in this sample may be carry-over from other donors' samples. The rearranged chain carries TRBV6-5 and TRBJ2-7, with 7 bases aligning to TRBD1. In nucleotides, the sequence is TGTGCCAGCAGTTCGACGACAGGGAAGAGCTCCTACGAGCAGTACTTC. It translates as CASSSTTGKSSYEQYF.